The source of this T cell receptor (beta chain) is a study of cytomegalovirus exposure and HLA in healthy donors (dated by TCRdb to 2016 to 2017). Notes on the research overall: An earlier analysis of roughly 630 of the donors reported roughly 270 Gb of sequence data and roughly 110 million unique TCR beta sequences from 150 million to 200 million T cells. Approximately 300 gigabases of sequencing data and 70 million to 95 million unique TCR sequences made up an early release that covered several hundred HLA-typed donors. The genetic ancestry cluster associated with self-reported Caucasian donors included 65% to 90% of the approximately 430 genotyped donors. The study aimed to test whether signatures of past pathogen exposure could be identified by cataloging public T cell receptors. The study profiled the T cell repertoires of 500 to 800 subjects by immunosequencing and related them to cytomegalovirus serostatus. Along with the approximately 700-subject first cohort, a separate validation cohort of roughly 110 different subjects was used. To predict cytomegalovirus infection status, the study brought together high-throughput TCR immunosequencing, statistical association of individual TCRs with disease status, and machine learning. In a later analysis, previously published TCR beta repertoires from several hundred donors were re-analyzed and high-resolution HLA genotyping was added so that TCR occurrence patterns could be studied. In the later analysis, no new phenotypic data were used to find candidate immune exposures; instead, reliance was placed on TCR beta sequences and their occurrence across donors. In an earlier analysis of over 550 of the donors, high-throughput TCR beta sequencing was used to judge whether each TCR beta V gene segment behaved as functional or pseudogenic. Donor age, sex, ethnicity and CMV serostatus were compiled together with the repertoire data. Genome-wide SNP genotypes for about 60% of the roughly 700 donors were used in a later genetic analysis, which treated that subset as a discovery cohort. All discovery cohort repertoires had been generated using a single sequencing platform. Class I and class II HLA loci were covered by the typing at four-digit resolution. Typing coverage differed by locus: A, B, C, DRB1 and DQB1 were typed in roughly 620-640 donors, DQA1 in 500 to 550, DPA1 in some 570, and DPB1 in around 440. Because of strong linkage in the cohort, five DR-DQ haplotypes were treated as single units for association and clustering. Among roughly 400 genotyped donors of the cohort, an average of about 240,000 unique TCR beta nucleotide sequences were sequenced per donor, roughly 18% of them non-productive.

In total, just over 650 healthy bone marrow donors made up the cohort. At the time of sampling, all cohort members were nominally healthy, though unrecorded immune exposures were likely present. The donor tested CMV seronegative, placing the donor among the roughly 350 seronegative members of the cohort. Every donor gave a peripheral blood sample, and the peripheral blood mononuclear cells from that sample were used for TCR beta sequencing. The Qiagen DNeasy Blood Extraction Kit was used to extract genomic DNA from the blood cell samples. Library preparation used the immunoSEQ multiplex PCR assay. For the multiplex PCR, a mixture combining 60 forward primers for TCR Vbeta segments and 13 reverse primers for TCR Jbeta segments was used. Amplification of the CDR3 region of rearranged TCR beta genes was performed with a multiplex PCR assay on genomic DNA. Amplified TCR beta libraries were sequenced as 87-base-pair reads on the Illumina HiSeq System. The original methods were these. A later analysis tallied approximately 87 million unique TCR beta chains across the 700 or so repertoires, and some 10 million of those chains were shared by two or more donors. To remove PCR and sequencing errors, raw reads were error-corrected and collapsed into unique sequences using a nearest-neighbor algorithm that merged closely related sequences. CDR3 sequences were aligned to IMGT reference sequences to assign V, D and J gene segments. For a sequence to be retained, at least a six-nucleotide match to both a V gene segment and a J gene segment was required. A rearrangement counted as productive if the CDR3 had no stop codons and remained in frame with V and J, and every other rearrangement counted as non-productive. Following IMGT convention, CDR3 was defined as the stretch from the second conserved V-encoded cysteine up to the conserved J-encoded phenylalanine. The earlier analysis of roughly 590 of the donors excluded sequences that lacked an unambiguous match to a single V gene segment. An earlier analysis of fewer than 750 of the donors classified V segments as functional when productive rearrangements were above 56.7% and as segregating when the standard deviation between donors was above 5%. A statistical classification framework was built to diagnose cytomegalovirus status from the catalog of TCR beta chain sequences. In a later analysis, V and J genes were assigned by comparing TCR nucleotide sequences against IMGT/GENE-DB human TR gene sequences. The TCRdist pipeline was used in a later analysis to assign CDR3 sequences and most-parsimonious VDJ recombination scenarios. In a later analysis, each TCR beta chain was defined by its CDR3 amino acid sequence together with its V-gene family, and reads lacking a unique V-gene family were excluded. A later analysis removed 550 to 650 highly shared, low-generation-probability nucleotide sequences to deal with suspected cross-contamination and a sequencing artifact. For each public chain, a later analysis derived a clonal expansion index from normalized ranks of inferred template counts within each repertoire. A later analysis computed generation probabilities with a VDJ recombination model fitted to out-of-frame rearrangements, and checked the results against IGoR. In a later analysis, hypergeometric tests were used to score TCR-TCR, TCR-HLA and TCR-CMV co-occurrence, with a repertoire-size bias correction applied to TCR pairs. False discovery rates were estimated in a later analysis by permuting HLA or CMV assignments 20 times. In a later analysis, co-occurring TCRs were grouped with DBSCAN, and TCRdist sequence similarity was added when clustering was performed within HLA-allele-positive subsets. Repertoires with fewer than 30,000 or more than 120,000 public chains, plus five repertoires with anomalous nucleotide sharing, were excluded from co-occurrence clustering. In its TCRdb copy, this immuneACCESS table keeps in-frame sequences only and misses some clones. Where compared with another copy, unresolved V genes explain less than half of these, and the others have no known cause. For V, J and clone size, that table is used; D and trimming come from the DNA. The table for this sample lists just under 65,000 clones. The biggest ten clones account for about 15% of the sample.

Beyond this particular receptor, the publication reports: The cohort was sequenced for TCR beta chains only, and without alpha or paired-chain data the features that could be detected were limited. Because counts were too low, seventeen rarely observed V segments, including chromosome 9 orphons, were excluded from the earlier analysis of 587 of the donors. A cluster of highly shared sequence variants was judged likely to represent a technical artifact of the sequencing pipeline. According to the authors, the approach could potentially be generalized to other disease states and immunological phenotypes. Across donors, most TCR sequences were observed very rarely, whereas some public TCRs were present in many individuals. Broadly in line with IMGT annotations, most TCR beta V segments showed up in productive rearrangements about 87% or about 30% of the time in an earlier analysis of several hundred of the donors. In both the original and validation cohorts, the classifier was reported to diagnose cytomegalovirus status with high specificity and sensitivity. A later analysis found that HLA-associated TCR beta chains were more clonally expanded and had lower generation probabilities than equally common non-associated chains. Linkage disequilibrium might explain the correlated functional status among segregating V segments, but an unknown experimental factor could not be excluded. A later genetic analysis associated a missense DCLRE1C variant with V-gene and J-gene trimming of TCR beta chains, and an independent cohort replicated the association. According to a later genetic analysis, donors in an Asian-associated ancestry cluster had fewer N-insertions in productive TCRs than the roughly 660-donor mean. The 87-base-pair reads could not distinguish some IMGT-functional V segments, including TRBV6-2 and TRBV6-3, so those segments were excluded. A further reported finding was that TCR beta sequences accurately predicted the HLA-A and HLA-B alleles for most subjects in the first cohort. Because HLA typing was missing for some donors at each locus, association tests included only the typed subset. A later analysis found that most CMV-associated TCR beta chains appeared HLA-restricted, with HLA associations seemingly driven largely by CMV exposure. In a later analysis, 16,951 TCR beta sequences were associated with specific HLA alleles at a false discovery rate of 0.05. The only immune exposure information available for the cohort was CMV serostatus. When HLA alleles, especially DR and DQ, strongly co-occurred, attributing TCR associations to individual alleles was difficult. A later analysis found that TCR association rates varied across HLA loci, with DRB1 alleles showing the most associated TCRs and HLA-C alleles the fewest. In vitro tests confirmed that three of the cytomegalovirus-associated TCR beta chains recognize cytomegalovirus antigens. Sequencing depth was assumed to be roughly uniform across donors in the presence/absence analyses, though that assumption may not hold. A total of around 150 TCR beta chains were listed by the study as associated with cytomegalovirus. According to a later analysis, parvovirus B19, influenza, CMV and Epstein-Barr virus appeared linked to several top co-occurrence clusters.

A word on this clone: It has no known antigen specificity.

V and J lose 3 bases and 5 bases, and a span of 19 bases separates them. CDR1 and CDR2 (SQVTM, ANQGSEA) derive from the germline V gene. The CDR3 sequence holds 15 residues, the cysteine and phenylalanine included. Kept here is only the CDR3 DNA, which spans 45 bases and is read in frame from base 1. Source material: PBMCs. This receptor was taken from a boy aged 5 to 17 in good health and CMV-seronegative. Recombination connected TRBV29-1 to TRBJ2-5, with TRBD1 perhaps the D gene, on 6 matching bases. In nucleotides, the sequence is TGCAGCGTTGAGAGTCTAGTAGAGGGGGATGAGACCCAGTACTTC. This yields the protein CSVESLVEGDETQYF.